Below, one T cell receptor beta chain is given with its context. Its antigen is unknown. This entry is derived from a study of T cell responses to AZD1222 COVID-19 vaccine. Study results and limitations: A reported finding is that nearly half of spike-specific TCRs target unmutated variant regions.

Using immunoSEQ multiplex PCR, the repertoire was profiled, and TCRdb retains in-frame clones only, with some absent. The sample lists 70,000 to 90,000 clones, roughly 87% seen once, with around 19% in the top ten. The germline CDR1 and CDR2 sequences are SGHTS and YDEGEE. With 1 base removed from V and 6 bases from J, the gap between germline ends came to 14 bases. The CDR3 contains 15 residues. Sample: peripheral blood, taken 28 days after the second AZD1222 dose. The chain links TRBV5-8 to TRBJ1-5; no clear D. The receptor's source is an adult who received the AZD1222 COVID-19 vaccine. This CDR3 is CASSLLRGAGQPQHF. The CDR3 nucleotides read TGTGCCAGCAGCTTGTTGCGGGGTGCCGGTCAGCCCCAGCATTTT.